Listed below are T cell receptor beta chains from one sample, sequenced in a study of cytomegalovirus exposure and HLA in healthy donors. The data were produced by immunoSEQ multiplex PCR, yet TCRdb's version contains in-frame clones alone and is incomplete. Among over 150,000 clones listed, about 88% were seen once. The sample consisted of PBMCs. The receptors here all came from a man between 18 and 35 years old in good health and CMV-seropositive. The CDR3 runs from the conserved cysteine through the conserved F or W. Each record gives: D gene, clone size, CDR3 length, V gene, J gene, CDR3 protein, CDR3 DNA. The D gene is left open where the match is weak. Not all rows give a size; the values are once, few, many and, for expanded clones, a class.

d_gene: -; abundance: -; len: 15; v_gene: TRBV7-2; j_gene: TRBJ2-7; CDR3aa: CASSQTARDSYEQYF; CDR3nt: TGTGCCAGCAGCCAAACCGCTCGGGACTCCTACGAGCAGTACTTC
d_gene: TRBD1; abundance: -; len: 14; v_gene: TRBV11-2; j_gene: TRBJ2-7; CDR3aa: CASSSLRGHYEQYF; CDR3nt: TGTGCCAGCAGCTCCCTCAGGGGGCATTACGAGCAGTACTTC
d_gene: -; abundance: once; len: 14; v_gene: TRBV6-5; j_gene: TRBJ1-4; CDR3aa: CASSYGGSNEKLFF; CDR3nt: TGTGCCAGCAGTTACGGGGGCTCGAATGAAAAACTGTTTTTT
d_gene: -; abundance: -; len: 11; v_gene: TRBV6-6; j_gene: TRBJ2-5; CDR3aa: CASRRGETQYF; CDR3nt: TGTGCCAGCAGGAGAGGGGAGACCCAGTACTTC
d_gene: -; abundance: -; len: 15; v_gene: TRBV6-5; j_gene: TRBJ2-7; CDR3aa: CASSFSGTGIYEQYF; CDR3nt: TGTGCCAGCAGTTTCTCCGGGACTGGAATCTACGAGCAGTACTTC
d_gene: -; abundance: -; len: 15; v_gene: TRBV27; j_gene: TRBJ2-5; CDR3aa: CASSSTSGGLKTQYF; CDR3nt: TGTGCCAGCAGTTCCACTTCGGGGGGCTTGAAGACCCAGTACTTC
d_gene: TRBD1; abundance: -; len: 15; v_gene: TRBV29-1; j_gene: TRBJ1-1; CDR3aa: CSVKGQGNPNTEAFF; CDR3nt: TGCAGCGTTAAGGGACAGGGCAATCCTAACACTGAAGCTTTCTTT
d_gene: TRBD2; abundance: once; len: 19; v_gene: TRBV5-1; j_gene: TRBJ2-1; CDR3aa: CASSSGTSVPVDPYNEQFF; CDR3nt: TGCGCCAGCAGCTCCGGGACTAGCGTCCCCGTTGATCCCTACAATGAGCAGTTCTTC
d_gene: -; abundance: -; len: 15; v_gene: TRBV7-2; j_gene: TRBJ2-7; CDR3aa: CASSFGGGDNYEQYF; CDR3nt: TGTGCCAGCAGCTTTGGAGGGGGGGACAACTACGAGCAGTACTTC
d_gene: -; abundance: -; len: 15; v_gene: TRBV27; j_gene: TRBJ1-5; CDR3aa: CASSFGVDSNQPQHF; CDR3nt: TGTGCCAGCAGTTTCGGGGTGGATAGCAATCAGCCCCAGCATTTT
d_gene: -; abundance: -; len: 13; v_gene: TRBV6-6; j_gene: TRBJ1-5; CDR3aa: CASRPGDLGPQHF; CDR3nt: TGTGCCAGCAGGCCAGGGGACCTAGGGCCCCAGCATTTT
d_gene: -; abundance: -; len: 15; v_gene: TRBV7-2; j_gene: TRBJ2-7; CDR3aa: CASSSRTGYGYEQYF; CDR3nt: TGTGCCAGCAGCTCCAGAACAGGCTACGGGTACGAGCAGTACTTC
d_gene: -; abundance: -; len: 15; v_gene: TRBV4-3; j_gene: TRBJ1-1; CDR3aa: CASSHGQTMNTEAFF; CDR3nt: TGCGCCAGCAGCCACGGACAGACCATGAACACTGAAGCTTTCTTT
d_gene: TRBD1; abundance: -; len: 15; v_gene: TRBV6-5; j_gene: TRBJ1-2; CDR3aa: CASSRDREANYGYTF; CDR3nt: TGTGCCAGCAGTAGGGACAGGGAAGCTAACTATGGCTACACCTTC
d_gene: TRBD1; abundance: -; len: 13; v_gene: TRBV25-1; j_gene: TRBJ2-7; CDR3aa: CASRGQGAVEQYF; CDR3nt: TGTGCCAGCAGGGGACAGGGGGCTGTCGAGCAGTACTTC
d_gene: -; abundance: -; len: 15; v_gene: TRBV9; j_gene: TRBJ2-5; CDR3aa: CASSVISGTGETQYF; CDR3nt: TGTGCCAGCAGCGTTATTAGCGGGACAGGGGAGACCCAGTACTTC
d_gene: TRBD1; abundance: -; len: 16; v_gene: TRBV6-5; j_gene: TRBJ1-1; CDR3aa: CASSYDRGSMNTEAFF; CDR3nt: TGTGCCAGCAGTTACGACAGGGGGAGCATGAACACTGAAGCTTTCTTT
d_gene: TRBD1; abundance: -; len: 15; v_gene: TRBV27; j_gene: TRBJ1-2; CDR3aa: CASSSRTGSTYGYTF; CDR3nt: TGTGCCAGCAGTTCTCGGACAGGGTCCACCTATGGCTACACCTTC
d_gene: -; abundance: -; len: 17; v_gene: TRBV19; j_gene: TRBJ1-2; CDR3aa: CASSMAGRLKANYGYTF; CDR3nt: TGTGCCAGTAGTATGGCGGGCCGGCTGAAGGCTAACTATGGCTACACCTTC
d_gene: -; abundance: -; len: 15; v_gene: TRBV5-4; j_gene: TRBJ1-1; CDR3aa: CASSPAGAASYEAFF; CDR3nt: TGTGCCAGCAGCCCCGCGGGGGCGGCGTCGTACGAAGCTTTCTTT
d_gene: TRBD2; abundance: -; len: 17; v_gene: TRBV18; j_gene: TRBJ2-1; CDR3aa: CASSPPSSGRAPNEQFF; CDR3nt: TGTGCCAGCTCACCTCCCTCTAGCGGGAGGGCCCCCAATGAGCAGTTCTTC
d_gene: TRBD1; abundance: -; len: 16; v_gene: TRBV18; j_gene: TRBJ2-7; CDR3aa: CASSPAGQGASYEQYF; CDR3nt: TGTGCCAGCTCACCAGCCGGGCAGGGGGCATCCTACGAGCAGTACTTC
d_gene: -; abundance: many; len: 12; v_gene: TRBV5-3; j_gene: TRBJ1-5; CDR3aa: CAVEIGNQPQHF; CDR3nt: TGTGCCGTAGAGATCGGCAATCAGCCCCAGCATTTT
d_gene: TRBD1; abundance: -; len: 16; v_gene: TRBV5-1; j_gene: TRBJ1-2; CDR3aa: CASSLDVGQGARGYTF; CDR3nt: TGCGCCAGCAGCTTGGACGTGGGACAGGGGGCTCGGGGCTACACCTTC
d_gene: -; abundance: -; len: 16; v_gene: TRBV6-1; j_gene: TRBJ1-1; CDR3aa: CASSEASAATGTEAFF; CDR3nt: TGTGCCAGCAGTGAAGCGTCGGCAGCCACAGGCACTGAAGCTTTCTTT
d_gene: -; abundance: -; len: 14; v_gene: TRBV6-6; j_gene: TRBJ2-1; CDR3aa: CASSYGGPYNEQFF; CDR3nt: TGTGCCAGCAGTTACGGAGGGCCTTACAATGAGCAGTTCTTC
d_gene: TRBD1; abundance: -; len: 17; v_gene: TRBV4-1; j_gene: TRBJ1-1; CDR3aa: CASSQNLLQGVAAGAFF; CDR3nt: TGCGCCAGCAGCCAAAACCTCCTCCAGGGGGTCGCGGCGGGTGCTTTCTTT
d_gene: -; abundance: -; len: 13; v_gene: TRBV19; j_gene: TRBJ2-1; CDR3aa: CASSIYGWSEQFF; CDR3nt: TGTGCCAGTAGTATATATGGTTGGAGTGAGCAGTTCTTC
d_gene: TRBD2; abundance: -; len: 16; v_gene: TRBV5-4; j_gene: TRBJ2-5; CDR3aa: CASSLVGEGQGETQYF; CDR3nt: TGTGCCAGCAGCTTGGTGGGGGAGGGGCAGGGAGAGACCCAGTACTTC
d_gene: -; abundance: -; len: 16; v_gene: TRBV5-1; j_gene: TRBJ1-3; CDR3aa: CASSLGVGISGNTIYF; CDR3nt: TGCGCCAGCAGCTTGGGGGTCGGGATCTCTGGAAACACCATATATTTT
d_gene: -; abundance: -; len: 16; v_gene: TRBV6-6; j_gene: TRBJ2-5; CDR3aa: CASSYLQALAPETQYF; CDR3nt: TGTGCCAGCAGTTACCTGCAGGCGCTTGCCCCGGAGACCCAGTACTTC
d_gene: TRBD1; abundance: -; len: 15; v_gene: TRBV11-2; j_gene: TRBJ2-3; CDR3aa: CASSHDRGLKDTQYF; CDR3nt: TGTGCCAGCAGCCACGACAGGGGGCTTAAAGATACGCAGTATTTT
d_gene: TRBD1; abundance: -; len: 16; v_gene: TRBV7-3; j_gene: TRBJ1-3; CDR3aa: CASSPRTGASGNTIYF; CDR3nt: TGTGCCAGCAGCCCTAGGACAGGAGCATCTGGAAACACCATATATTTT
d_gene: TRBD1; abundance: few; len: 13; v_gene: TRBV18; j_gene: TRBJ1-2; CDR3aa: CASSEDRAAGYTF; CDR3nt: TGTGCCAGCTCTGAAGACAGGGCGGCTGGCTACACCTTC
d_gene: TRBD1; abundance: -; len: 14; v_gene: TRBV10-3; j_gene: TRBJ1-1; CDR3aa: CAISDRGMNTEAFF; CDR3nt: TGTGCCATCAGCGACAGGGGGATGAACACTGAAGCTTTCTTT
d_gene: TRBD1; abundance: -; len: 14; v_gene: TRBV6-1; j_gene: TRBJ1-5; CDR3aa: CASSLQGTNQPQHF; CDR3nt: TGTGCCAGCAGCCTACAGGGGACCAATCAGCCCCAGCATTTT
d_gene: TRBD2; abundance: -; len: 16; v_gene: TRBV5-1; j_gene: TRBJ2-3; CDR3aa: CASSSRTSGSTDTQYF; CDR3nt: TGCGCCAGCAGCTCCCGGACTAGCGGGAGCACAGATACGCAGTATTTT
d_gene: TRBD1; abundance: -; len: 16; v_gene: TRBV7-8; j_gene: TRBJ1-2; CDR3aa: CASSTRDRGRPYGYTF; CDR3nt: TGTGCCAGCAGCACCCGGGACAGGGGGCGTCCCTATGGCTACACCTTC
d_gene: TRBD1; abundance: -; len: 15; v_gene: TRBV7-2; j_gene: TRBJ2-2; CDR3aa: CASTDRTGPTGELFF; CDR3nt: TGTGCCAGCACCGATAGGACAGGACCAACCGGGGAGCTGTTTTTT
d_gene: TRBD1; abundance: -; len: 14; v_gene: TRBV18; j_gene: TRBJ1-4; CDR3aa: CASSPGQNNEKLFF; CDR3nt: TGTGCCAGCTCACCGGGACAGAATAATGAAAAACTGTTTTTT
d_gene: -; abundance: -; len: 15; v_gene: TRBV11-2; j_gene: TRBJ2-1; CDR3aa: CASSFQQVPNNEQFF; CDR3nt: TGTGCCAGCAGCTTTCAGCAGGTCCCTAACAATGAGCAGTTCTTC
d_gene: -; abundance: few; len: 16; v_gene: TRBV4-1; j_gene: TRBJ1-5; CDR3aa: CASSQDQGQTHQPQHF; CDR3nt: TGCGCCAGCAGCCAAGATCAAGGACAGACCCATCAGCCCCAGCATTTT